This TCR beta chain was retrieved from a study of blood T cell repertoires in COVID-19 (dated by TCRdb to about 2020). For the wider study: Samples from collaborators originated in the United States, Italy and Spain and spanned both the acute and convalescent phases of COVID-19. The prospective study material was composed of cDNA or gDNA derived from T cells, B-cell-depleted T cells, or PBMCs. Deeply sampled blood TCRbeta repertoires from subjects exposed to, actively infected with, or recovered from COVID-19 were included in the dataset. A freely available public database, intended as a resource for researchers studying the immune response to SARS-CoV-2, is where the repertoires were released. Samples came from the ongoing ImmuneRACE study (first 160 participants) plus 1,254 subjects from 6 global collaborators. A de-identified subject ID, COVID-19 status, age in years and sex were almost always included in the sample metadata. Where HLA class I and class II types were available, the types were taken from metadata supplied by the sample provider, not from assay-based typing. Study-wide findings and limitations: The quantity of clinical and demographic metadata differed by source and by participant and was supplied without curation.

V loses 6 bases, J loses 7 bases, and the germline ends lie 9 bases apart. CDR1 and CDR2 are read off the germline V gene as SNHLY and FYNNEI. There are 12 amino acids in the CDR3, from cysteine to phenylalanine inclusive. Here the CDR3 DNA is all that survives: 36 bases in frame from base 1. Participants in the prospective study were aged roughly 18 to 100 years, lived in 20 to 25 United States geographic areas, and enrolled through a virtual design. Cohort assignment in the prospective study relied on participant-reported clinical history from a screening survey and a study questionnaire. ImmuneRACE Cohort 3 recovered participants were defined by two consecutive negative NP/OP PCR tests, healthcare professional clearance, or symptom resolution. In the prospective study, mobile phlebotomists collected whole blood, serum and a nasopharyngeal or oropharyngeal swab from each participant. Additional blood draws and questionnaires over an approximately 2-month period could optionally be provided by prospective study participants. Before DNA extraction, prospective study blood samples were shipped either frozen or at room temperature.

A remark on this clone: The target of this receptor is not known. There are no base qualities to consult, and no much larger clone falls within one base.

TCRbeta CDR3 regions were amplified from genomic DNA by means of the immunoSEQ Assay, a bias-controlled multiplex PCR. The paper's data handling went like this. The number of nucleated cells in each sample was estimated from the amplification of reference gene primers within the assay. To quantify the absolute abundance of each unique TCRbeta CDR3 rearrangement, sequence reads were collapsed and filtered. For each sample, productive Simpson clonality was calculated as the square root of Simpson's diversity index over productive rearrangements. TCRdb took over this immuneACCESS table, retaining in-frame rearrangements with V and J assigned. Such tables are incomplete; in checked studies, under half of the missing clones stem from an unresolved V gene, and the remainder is unexplained. V, J and clone size are taken as reported in that table, and D and trimming were inferred from the DNA itself. The sample table holds 490,000 or so clones, of which approximately 91% were seen once. The leading ten clones occupy approximately 8% of the sample.

The sequence was obtained from a woman aged 60-75 years who had recovered from COVID-19. Rearrangement joined TRBV2 to TRBJ1-4; no D gene call is confident. Specimen: PBMCs or T cells enriched from blood (not recorded which). Here the CDR3 is given as CASRRASEKLFF. The DNA sequence is as follows: TGTGCCAGCAGGAGGGCGAGTGAAAAACTGTTTTTT.